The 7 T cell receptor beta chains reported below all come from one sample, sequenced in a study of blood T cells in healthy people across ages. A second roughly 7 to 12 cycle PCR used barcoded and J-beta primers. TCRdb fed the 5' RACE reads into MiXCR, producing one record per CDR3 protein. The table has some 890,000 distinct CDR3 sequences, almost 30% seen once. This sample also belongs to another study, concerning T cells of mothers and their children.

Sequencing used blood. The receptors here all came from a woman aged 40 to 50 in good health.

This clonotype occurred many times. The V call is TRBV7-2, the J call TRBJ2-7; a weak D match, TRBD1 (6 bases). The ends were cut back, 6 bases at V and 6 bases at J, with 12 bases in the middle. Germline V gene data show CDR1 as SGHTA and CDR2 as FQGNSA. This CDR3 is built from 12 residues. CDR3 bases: TGTGCCAGCAGTTTACAGGGTGTCGAGCAGTACTTC. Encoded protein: CASSLQGVEQYF.

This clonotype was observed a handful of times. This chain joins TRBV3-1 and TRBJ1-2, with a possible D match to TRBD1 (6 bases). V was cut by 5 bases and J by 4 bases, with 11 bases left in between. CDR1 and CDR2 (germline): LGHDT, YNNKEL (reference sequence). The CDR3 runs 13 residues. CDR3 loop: CASSSQGAYGYTF. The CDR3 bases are TGTGCCAGCAGCTCACAGGGAGCCTATGGCTACACCTTC. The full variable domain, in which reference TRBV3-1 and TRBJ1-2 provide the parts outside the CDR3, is DTAVSQTPKYLVTQMGNDKSIKCEQNLGHDTMYWYKQDSKKFLKIMFSYNNKELIINETVPNRFSPKSPDKAHLNLHINSLELGDSAVYFCASSSQGAYGYTFGSGTRLTVV.

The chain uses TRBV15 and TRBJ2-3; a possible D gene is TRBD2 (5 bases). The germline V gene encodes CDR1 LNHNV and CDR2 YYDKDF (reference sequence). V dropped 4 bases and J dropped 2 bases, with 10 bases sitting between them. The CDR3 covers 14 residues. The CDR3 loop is CATSNEGPTDTQYF. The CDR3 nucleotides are TGTGCCACCAGCAACGAGGGCCCCACAGATACGCAGTATTTT. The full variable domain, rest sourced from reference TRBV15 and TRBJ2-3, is DAMVIQNPRYQVTQFGKPVTLSCSQTLNHNVMYWYQQKSSQAPKLLFHYYDKDFNNEADTPDNFQSRRPNTSFCFLDIRSPGLGDTAMYLCATSNEGPTDTQYFGPGTRLTVL.

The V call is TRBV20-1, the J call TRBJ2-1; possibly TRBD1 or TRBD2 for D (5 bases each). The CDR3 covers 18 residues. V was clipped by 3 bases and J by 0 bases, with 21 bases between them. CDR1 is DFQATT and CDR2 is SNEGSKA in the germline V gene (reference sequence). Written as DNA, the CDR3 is TGCAGTGCTAGCCCCAACCGGGACCCAACTAGCTCCTACAATGAGCAGTTCTTC. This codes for CSASPNRDPTSSYNEQFF.

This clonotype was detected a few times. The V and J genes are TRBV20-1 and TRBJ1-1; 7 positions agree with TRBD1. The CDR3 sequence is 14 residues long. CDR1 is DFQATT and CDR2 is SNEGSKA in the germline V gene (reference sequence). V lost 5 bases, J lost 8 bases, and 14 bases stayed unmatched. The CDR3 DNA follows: TGCAGTGCTGCTGGACAGGAAGCTAGGTACGAAGCTTTCTTT. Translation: CSAAGQEARYEAFF.

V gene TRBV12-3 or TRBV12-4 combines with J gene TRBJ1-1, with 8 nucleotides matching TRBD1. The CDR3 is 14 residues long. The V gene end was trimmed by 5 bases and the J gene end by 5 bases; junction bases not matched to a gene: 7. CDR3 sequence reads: CASSPDRESTEAFF. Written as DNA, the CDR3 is TGTGCCAGCAGTCCGGACAGGGAGTCTACTGAAGCTTTCTTT.

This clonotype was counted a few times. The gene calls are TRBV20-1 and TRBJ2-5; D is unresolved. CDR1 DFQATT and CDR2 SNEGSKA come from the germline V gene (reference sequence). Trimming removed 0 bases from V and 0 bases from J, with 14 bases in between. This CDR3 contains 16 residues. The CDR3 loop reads CSARDLQTWYQETQYF. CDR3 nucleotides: TGCAGTGCTAGAGATCTACAGACTTGGTACCAAGAGACCCAGTACTTC.